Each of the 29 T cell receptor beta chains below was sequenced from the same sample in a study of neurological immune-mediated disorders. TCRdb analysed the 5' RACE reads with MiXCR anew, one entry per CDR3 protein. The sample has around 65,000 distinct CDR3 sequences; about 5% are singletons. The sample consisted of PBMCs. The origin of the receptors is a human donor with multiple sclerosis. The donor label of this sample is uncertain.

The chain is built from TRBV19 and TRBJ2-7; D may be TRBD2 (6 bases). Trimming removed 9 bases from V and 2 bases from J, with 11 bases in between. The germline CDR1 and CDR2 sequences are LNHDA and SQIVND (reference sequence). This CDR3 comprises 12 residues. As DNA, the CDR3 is TGTGCCAGCGCGGGGACCCCCTACGAGCAGTACTTC. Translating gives CASAGTPYEQYF.

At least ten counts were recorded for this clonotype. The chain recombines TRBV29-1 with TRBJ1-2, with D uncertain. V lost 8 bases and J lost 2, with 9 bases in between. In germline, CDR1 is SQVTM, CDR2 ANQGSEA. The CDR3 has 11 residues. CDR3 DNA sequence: TGCAGCTCAGGCCCGAACTATGGCTACACCTTC. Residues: CSSGPNYGYTF.

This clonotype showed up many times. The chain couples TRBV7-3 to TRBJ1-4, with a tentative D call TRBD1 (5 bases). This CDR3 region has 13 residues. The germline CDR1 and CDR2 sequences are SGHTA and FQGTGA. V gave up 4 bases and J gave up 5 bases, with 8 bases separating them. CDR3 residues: CASSSGPNEKLFF. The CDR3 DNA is TGTGCCAGCAGCTCGGGACCAAATGAAAAACTGTTTTTT.

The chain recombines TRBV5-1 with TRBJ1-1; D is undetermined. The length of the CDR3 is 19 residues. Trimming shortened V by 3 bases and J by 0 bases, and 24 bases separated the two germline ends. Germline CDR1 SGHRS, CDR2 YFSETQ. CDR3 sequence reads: CASSSLLASYPLMNTEAFF. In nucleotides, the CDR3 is TGCGCCAGCAGCTCCCTCTTGGCTTCGTATCCCCTGATGAACACTGAAGCTTTCTTT.

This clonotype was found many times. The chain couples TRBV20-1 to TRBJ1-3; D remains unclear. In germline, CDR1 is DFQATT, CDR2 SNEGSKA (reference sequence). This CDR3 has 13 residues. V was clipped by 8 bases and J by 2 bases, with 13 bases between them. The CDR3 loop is CSTKINAGNTIYF. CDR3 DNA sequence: TGCAGTACGAAAATCAACGCTGGAAACACCATATATTTT.

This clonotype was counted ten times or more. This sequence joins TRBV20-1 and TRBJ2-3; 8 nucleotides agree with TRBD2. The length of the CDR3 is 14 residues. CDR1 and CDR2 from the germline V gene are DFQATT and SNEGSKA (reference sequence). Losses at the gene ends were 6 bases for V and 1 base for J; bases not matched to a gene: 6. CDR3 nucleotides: TGCAGTGCCAGTTACGGGGGGGGCACAGATACGCAGTATTTT. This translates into CSASYGGGTDTQYF.

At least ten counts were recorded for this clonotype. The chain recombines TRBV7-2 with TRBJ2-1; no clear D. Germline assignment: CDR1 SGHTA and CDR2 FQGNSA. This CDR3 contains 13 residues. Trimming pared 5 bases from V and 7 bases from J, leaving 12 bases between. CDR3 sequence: CASSRRARNEQFF. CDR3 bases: TGTGCCAGCAGCCGCCGGGCGAGGAATGAGCAGTTCTTC.

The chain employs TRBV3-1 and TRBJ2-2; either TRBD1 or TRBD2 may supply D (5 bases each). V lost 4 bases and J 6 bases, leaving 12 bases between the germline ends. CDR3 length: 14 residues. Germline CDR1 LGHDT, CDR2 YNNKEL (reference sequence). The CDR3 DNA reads TGTGCCAGCAGCCCAGGGACGGGGTCCGGGGAGCTGTTTTTT. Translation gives CASSPGTGSGELFF.

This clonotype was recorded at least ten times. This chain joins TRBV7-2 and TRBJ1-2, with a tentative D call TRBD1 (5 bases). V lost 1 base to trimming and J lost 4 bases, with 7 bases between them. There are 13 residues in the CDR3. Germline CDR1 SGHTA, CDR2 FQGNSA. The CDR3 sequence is CASSLEQGYGYTF. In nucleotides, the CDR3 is TGTGCCAGCAGCTTAGAGCAGGGCTATGGCTACACCTTC.

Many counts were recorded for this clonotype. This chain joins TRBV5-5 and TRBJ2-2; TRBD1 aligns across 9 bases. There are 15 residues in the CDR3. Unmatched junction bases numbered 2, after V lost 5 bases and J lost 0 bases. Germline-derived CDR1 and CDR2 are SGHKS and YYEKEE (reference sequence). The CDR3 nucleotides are TGTGCCAGCAGGGGACAGGGCGCGAACACCGGGGAGCTGTTTTTT. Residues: CASRGQGANTGELFF.

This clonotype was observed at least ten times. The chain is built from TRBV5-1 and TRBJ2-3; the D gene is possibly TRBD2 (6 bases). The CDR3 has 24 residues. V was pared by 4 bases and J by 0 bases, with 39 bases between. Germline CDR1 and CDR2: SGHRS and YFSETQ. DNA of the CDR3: TGCGCCAGCAGCCCGATTCTCTACTTTTACGGGGGAGAGGGGCCATTGAAGAGCACAGATACGCAGTATTTT. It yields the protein CASSPILYFYGGEGPLKSTDTQYF.

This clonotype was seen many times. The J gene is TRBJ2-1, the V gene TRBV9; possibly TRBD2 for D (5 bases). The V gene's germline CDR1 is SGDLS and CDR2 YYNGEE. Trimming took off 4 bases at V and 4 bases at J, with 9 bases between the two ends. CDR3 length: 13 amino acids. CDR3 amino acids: CASSPAGYNEQFF. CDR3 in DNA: TGTGCCAGCAGCCCTGCGGGTTACAATGAGCAGTTCTTC.

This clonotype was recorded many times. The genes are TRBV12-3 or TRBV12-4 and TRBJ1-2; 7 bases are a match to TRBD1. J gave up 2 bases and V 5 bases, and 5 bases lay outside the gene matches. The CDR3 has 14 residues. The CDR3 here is CASSDRAVNYGYTF. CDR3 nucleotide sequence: TGTGCCAGCAGTGACAGGGCCGTAAACTATGGCTACACCTTC.

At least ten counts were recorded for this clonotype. The CDR3: CASSALTEGVSSEQYF. The CDR3 DNA is TGTGCCAGCAGCGCCCTGACAGAAGGAGTTTCAAGTGAGCAGTACTTC. The chain employs TRBV5-6 and TRBJ2-7; a weak D match, TRBD1 (5 bases). The V and J ends lost 4 bases and 7 bases respectively, with 24 bases between them. CDR1 and CDR2 (germline): SGHDT, YYEEEE. CDR3 length: 16 amino acids.

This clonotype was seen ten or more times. CDR3 DNA sequence: TGTGCCAGCATAAGACAGGGATCCGACGAGCAGTACTTC. Encoded protein: CASIRQGSDEQYF. This chain connects TRBV3-1 to TRBJ2-7; 7 nucleotides align to TRBD1. Trimming at V came to 7 bases and at J to 5 bases, leaving 8 bases not matched to a gene. The CDR3 has 13 amino acids. Looked up from germline, CDR1 is LGHDT and CDR2 is YNNKEL (reference sequence).

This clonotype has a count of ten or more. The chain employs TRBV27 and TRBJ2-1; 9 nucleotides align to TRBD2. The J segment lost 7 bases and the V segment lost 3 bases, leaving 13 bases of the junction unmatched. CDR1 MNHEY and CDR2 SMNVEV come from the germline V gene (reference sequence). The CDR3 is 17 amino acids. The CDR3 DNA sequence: TGTGCCAGCAGTTTCTTTCCCCCGACTAGCGGAGTGAATGAGCAGTTCTTC. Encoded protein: CASSFFPPTSGVNEQFF.

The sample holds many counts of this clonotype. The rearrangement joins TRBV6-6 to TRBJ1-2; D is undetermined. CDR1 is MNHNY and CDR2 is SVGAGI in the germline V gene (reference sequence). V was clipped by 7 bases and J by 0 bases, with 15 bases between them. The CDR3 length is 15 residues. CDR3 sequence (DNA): TGTGCCAGCATCGCAGGCGCTTTAGCTAACTATGGCTACACCTTC. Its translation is CASIAGALANYGYTF.

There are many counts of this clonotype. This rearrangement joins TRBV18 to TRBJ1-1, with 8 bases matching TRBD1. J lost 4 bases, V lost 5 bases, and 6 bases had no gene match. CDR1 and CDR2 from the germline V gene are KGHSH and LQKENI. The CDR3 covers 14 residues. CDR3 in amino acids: CASSTQGAGTEAFF. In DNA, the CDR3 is TGTGCCAGCTCAACCCAGGGGGCCGGCACTGAAGCTTTCTTT.

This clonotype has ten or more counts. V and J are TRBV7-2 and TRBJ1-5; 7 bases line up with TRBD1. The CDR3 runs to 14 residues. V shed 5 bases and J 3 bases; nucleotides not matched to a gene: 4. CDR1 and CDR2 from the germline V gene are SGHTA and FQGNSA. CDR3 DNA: TGTGCCAGCAGCCGGGACAGAAACAATCAGCCCCAGCATTTT. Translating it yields CASSRDRNNQPQHF. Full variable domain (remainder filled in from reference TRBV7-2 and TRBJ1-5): GAGVSQSPSNKVTEKGKDVELRCDPISGHTALYWYRQSLGQGLEFLIYFQGNSAPDKSGLPSDRFSAERTGGSVSTLTIQRTQQEDSAVYLCASSRDRNNQPQHFGDGTRLSIL.

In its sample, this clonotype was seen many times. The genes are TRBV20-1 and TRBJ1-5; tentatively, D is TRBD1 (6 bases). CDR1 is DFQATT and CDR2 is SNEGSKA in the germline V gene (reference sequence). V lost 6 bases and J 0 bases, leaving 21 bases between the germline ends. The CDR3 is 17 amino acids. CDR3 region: CSAYKFSGADSNQPQHF. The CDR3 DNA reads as TGCAGTGCCTATAAGTTTTCGGGGGCTGATAGCAATCAGCCCCAGCATTTT.

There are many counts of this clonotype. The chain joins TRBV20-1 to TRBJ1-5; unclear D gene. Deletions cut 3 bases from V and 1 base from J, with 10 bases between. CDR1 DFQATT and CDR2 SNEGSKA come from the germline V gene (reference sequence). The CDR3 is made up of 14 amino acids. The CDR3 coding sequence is TGCAGTGCTAGTTACAGAGGCAGCAATCAGCCCCAGCATTTT. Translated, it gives CSASYRGSNQPQHF.

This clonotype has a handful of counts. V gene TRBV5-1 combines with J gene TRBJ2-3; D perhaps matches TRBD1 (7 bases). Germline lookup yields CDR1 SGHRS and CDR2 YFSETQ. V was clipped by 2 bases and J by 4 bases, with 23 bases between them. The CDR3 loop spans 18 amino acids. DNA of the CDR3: TGCGCCAGCAGCTTAAGGGGGGTGACAGGGCCCTCGGCAGATACGCAGTATTTT. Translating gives CASSLRGVTGPSADTQYF.

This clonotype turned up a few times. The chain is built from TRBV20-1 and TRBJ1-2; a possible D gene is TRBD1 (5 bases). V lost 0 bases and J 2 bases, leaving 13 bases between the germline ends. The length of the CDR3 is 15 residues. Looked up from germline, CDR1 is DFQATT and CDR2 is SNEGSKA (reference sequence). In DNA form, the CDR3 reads TGCAGTGCTAGAGATGCTGGGCAGGGCAACTATGGCTACACCTTC. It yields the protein CSARDAGQGNYGYTF.

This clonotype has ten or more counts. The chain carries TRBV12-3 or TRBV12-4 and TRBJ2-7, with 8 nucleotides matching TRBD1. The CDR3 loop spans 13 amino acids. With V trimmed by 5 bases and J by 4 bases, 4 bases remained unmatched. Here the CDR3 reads CASSPGQAYEQYF. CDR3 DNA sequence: TGTGCCAGCAGTCCGGGACAGGCGTACGAGCAGTACTTC.

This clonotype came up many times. This chain's CDR3 is CATSDLGGGSYNEQFF. CDR3 coding DNA: TGTGCCACCAGTGATTTAGGGGGAGGTTCCTACAATGAGCAGTTCTTC. The rearrangement uses TRBV24-1 and TRBJ2-1; D could derive from TRBD1 or TRBD2 (6 bases each). The ends were cut back, 1 base at V and 1 base at J, with 10 bases in the middle. CDR1 is KGHDR, CDR2 SFDVKD, per germline. The CDR3 consists of 16 residues.

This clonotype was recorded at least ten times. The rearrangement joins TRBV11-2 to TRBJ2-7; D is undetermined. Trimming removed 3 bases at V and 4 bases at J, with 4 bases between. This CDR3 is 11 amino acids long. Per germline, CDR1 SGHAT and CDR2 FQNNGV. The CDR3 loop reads CASSFFYEQYF. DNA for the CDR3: TGTGCCAGCAGCTTCTTTTACGAGCAGTACTTC.

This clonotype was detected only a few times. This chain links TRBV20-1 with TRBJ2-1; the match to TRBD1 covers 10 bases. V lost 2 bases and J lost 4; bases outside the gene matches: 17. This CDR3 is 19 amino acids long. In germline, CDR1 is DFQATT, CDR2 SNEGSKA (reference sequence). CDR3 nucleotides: TGCAGTGCTAGATTCCCGGGACAGGGGAGAGGTCGGGGTTACAATGAGCAGTTCTTC. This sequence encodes CSARFPGQGRGRGYNEQFF.

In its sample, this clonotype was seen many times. The CDR3, as DNA: TGCGCCAGCGCATTGCGGACAGATACGCAGTATTTT. As protein: CASALRTDTQYF. V usage is TRBV4-1 and J usage is TRBJ2-3; D remains unclear. The CDR3 spans 12 residues. Trimming left V 8 bases short and J 3 bases short, with 9 bases between. Germline V gives CDR1 MGHRA, CDR2 YSYEKL.

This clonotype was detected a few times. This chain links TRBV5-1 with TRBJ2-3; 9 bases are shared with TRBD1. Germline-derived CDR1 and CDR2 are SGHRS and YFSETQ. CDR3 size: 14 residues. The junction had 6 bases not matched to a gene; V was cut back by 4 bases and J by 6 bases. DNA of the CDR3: TGCGCCAGCAGCCCCTGGACAGGGGTGGATACGCAGTATTTT. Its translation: CASSPWTGVDTQYF.